Listed here are 21 T cell receptor beta chains from one sample, sequenced in a study of cytotoxic CD8 clonotypes in ibrutinib-treated CLL. Clones were read by immunoSEQ multiplex PCR, and TCRdb kept only the in-frame ones, dropping some. Altogether more than 150,000 clones are present, approximately 72% being singletons, with the ten largest covering 13%. Sequencing was performed on PBMCs, taken after 24 months of ibrutinib treatment. The source of these receptors is a human donor with chronic lymphocytic leukemia.

The V call is TRBV5-6, the J call TRBJ2-1; a possible D gene is TRBD2 (5 bases). Per the germline V gene, CDR1 is SGHDT and CDR2 is YYEEEE. The CDR3 extends over 16 amino acids. Trimming removed 4 bases from V and 3 bases from J, with 17 bases in between. CDR3 nucleotides: TGTGCCAGCAGCCTAGGGAGTAGTCCTCTCTACAATGAGCAGTTCTTC. This encodes CASSLGSSPLYNEQFF.

V is TRBV29-1 and J is TRBJ2-3; D possibly matches TRBD1 or TRBD2 (6 bases each). The CDR3 runs to 13 residues. Germline lookup yields CDR1 SQVTM and CDR2 ANQGSEA. Trimming pared 8 bases from V and 7 bases from J, leaving 19 bases between. Here the CDR3 reads CSIPGAPQNTQYF. CDR3 bases: TGCAGCATTCCGGGGGCCCCTCAGAATACGCAGTATTTT.

The chain couples TRBV4-1 to TRBJ2-7; D gene uncertain. The ends were cut back, 0 bases at V and 2 bases at J, with 14 bases in the middle. The CDR3 is made up of 16 amino acids. CDR1 MGHRA and CDR2 YSYEKL come from the germline V gene. The CDR3 DNA follows: TGCGCCAGCAGCCAAGATGACGGCGCTATCACCTACGAGCAGTACTTC. As protein: CASSQDDGAITYEQYF.

The chain recombines TRBV2 with TRBJ2-3; D is uncertain. There are 14 residues in the CDR3. CDR1 and CDR2 (germline): SNHLY, FYNNEI. Deletions cut 4 bases from V and 3 bases from J, with 11 bases between. CDR3 nucleotide sequence: TGTGCCAGCAGTGCCCTCGGCCTAACAGATACGCAGTATTTT. Translation: CASSALGLTDTQYF.

The chain uses TRBV27 and TRBJ1-2; 10 bases are shared with TRBD1. Looked up from germline, CDR1 is MNHEY and CDR2 is SMNVEV (reference sequence). V shed 5 bases and J 3 bases; nucleotides not matched to a gene: 12. The CDR3 covers 17 residues. The DNA for the CDR3 is TGTGCCAGCAGTCAAATGGGACAGGGGTATAAGGACTATGGCTACACCTTC. It yields the protein CASSQMGQGYKDYGYTF.

This clone showed up just a few times. The V call is TRBV30, the J call TRBJ2-3; no firm D call. There are 13 residues in the CDR3. Germline V gene lookup returns CDR1 GTSNPN and CDR2 SVGIG (reference sequence). Trimming cost V 1 base and J 0 bases, with 5 bases left between them. CDR3 DNA sequence: TGTGCCTGGAGTGAGTATAGCACAGATACGCAGTATTTT. It encodes CAWSEYSTDTQYF.

The chain has TRBV7-6 and TRBJ2-3, with TRBD2 matching over 10 bases. The V and J ends lost 3 bases and 3 bases, in that order; junction bases with no gene match: 6. CDR1 is SGHVS and CDR2 is FNYEAQ in the germline V gene. This CDR3 has 16 amino acids. CDR3 sequence: CASSFHGTSVTDTQYF. The CDR3 bases are TGTGCCAGCAGCTTTCACGGGACTAGCGTGACAGATACGCAGTATTTT.

The chain combines TRBV5-4 with TRBJ2-1; 15 nucleotides align to TRBD2. Germline V CDR1 and CDR2: SGHNT, YYREEE (reference sequence). The CDR3 covers 15 residues. The trim removed 8 bases at V and 8 bases at J, leaving 8 bases unmatched. This CDR3 reads CASSGGTSGRYEQFF. CDR3 DNA: TGTGCCAGTTCAGGGGGGACTAGCGGGAGGTATGAGCAGTTCTTC.

The chain employs TRBV10-1 and TRBJ2-3; no definite D call. The V gene's germline CDR1 is WNHNN and CDR2 SYGVQD (reference sequence). The CDR3 sequence is 12 residues long. Between the trimmed V and J ends, which lost 3 bases and 8 bases, there was a span of 9 bases. CDR3 nucleotide sequence: TGCGCCAGCAGTGACCGGCTGGGTACGCAGTATTTT. Protein sequence: CASSDRLGTQYF.

This sequence joins TRBV10-3 and TRBJ2-1, with a weak D call TRBD1 (8 bases). From germline, CDR1 is ENHRY and CDR2 SYGVKD. V lost 0 bases and J 1 base, leaving 16 bases between the germline ends. The CDR3 totals 18 residues. Written as DNA, the CDR3 is TGTGCCATCAGTGAGTCACAGGGGGGGCATGCGTCCTACAATGAGCAGTTCTTC. It encodes CAISESQGGHASYNEQFF.

V is TRBV11-2 and J is TRBJ2-7; 7 bases agree with TRBD2. V shed 5 bases and J 4 bases; nucleotides not matched to a gene: 14. CDR1 and CDR2 from the germline V gene are SGHAT and FQNNGV. The CDR3 contains 16 residues. The CDR3 coding sequence is TGTGCCAGCAGCCAAACCCTAGCGGCCAGGCTATACGAGCAGTACTTC. Protein sequence: CASSQTLAARLYEQYF.

Only a few counts were recorded for this clone. The chain couples TRBV5-1 to TRBJ2-6, with D uncertain. V lost 1 base, J lost 0 bases, and 5 bases lay in between. The germline V gene has CDR1 SGHRS and CDR2 YFSETQ. The CDR3 has 15 residues. The CDR3: CASSLKGSGANVLTF. The CDR3 DNA follows: TGCGCCAGCAGCTTGAAAGGCTCTGGGGCCAACGTCCTGACTTTC.

This clone is a singleton in its sample. The chain employs TRBV6-6 and TRBJ2-1; D is perhaps TRBD1 or TRBD2 (6 bases each). V lost 2 bases to trimming and J lost 4 bases, with 12 bases between them. CDR3 length: 15 amino acids. From germline, CDR1 is MNHNY and CDR2 SVGAGI (reference sequence). CDR3 residues: CASSYRGDLYNEQFF. For the CDR3, the DNA is TGTGCCAGCAGTTACAGGGGGGACCTTTACAATGAGCAGTTCTTC.

The chain couples TRBV5-4 to TRBJ2-3; unclear D gene. In germline, CDR1 is SGHNT, CDR2 YYREEE (reference sequence). The CDR3 extends over 14 amino acids. Between the trimmed V and J ends, which lost 4 bases and 2 bases, there was a span of 11 bases. The CDR3 region is CASSTGPYTDTQYF. For the CDR3, the DNA is TGTGCCAGCAGCACCGGACCGTACACAGATACGCAGTATTTT.

Worth noting for this clone: The junction does not match germline at one end; this may be a read error. CDR3 in DNA: TGTGCCTGGAGTGTACCCGGACCCCTCAATTTT. Its translation is CAWSVPGPLNF. The gene calls are TRBV30 and TRBJ1-3; D unclear. The CDR3 is made up of 11 amino acids. Germline lookup yields CDR1 GTSNPN and CDR2 SVGIG (reference sequence).

J is TRBJ2-2 and V is TRBV9, with a weak D call TRBD1 (6 bases). Per germline, CDR1 SGDLS and CDR2 YYNGEE. V was pared by 0 bases and J by 7 bases, with 7 bases between. This CDR3 region has 13 residues. CDR3 nucleotide sequence: TGTGCCAGCAGCGTAGCGGGACACGGGGAGCTGTTTTTT. The encoded protein is CASSVAGHGELFF.

This chain uses TRBV28 with TRBJ1-5; D remains unclear. The V end lost 3 bases, the J end lost 0 bases, and 15 bases lay between the germline ends. This CDR3 has 17 residues. CDR1 is MDHEN and CDR2 is SYDVKM in the germline V gene. The CDR3 DNA reads TGTGCCAGCAGTTTTACGGACCGAGCATTTAGCAATCAGCCCCAGCATTTT. Amino acid sequence: CASSFTDRAFSNQPQHF.

The chain links TRBV30 to TRBJ2-2, with D possibly being TRBD2 (5 bases). V was clipped by 4 bases and J by 6 bases, with 6 bases between them. The germline V gene has CDR1 GTSNPN and CDR2 SVGIG (reference sequence). The CDR3 is made up of 11 amino acids. CDR3 bases: TGTGCCTGGATGGGAGCCGGGGAGCTGTTTTTT. This translates into CAWMGAGELFF.

The chain is built from TRBV5-1 and TRBJ2-7, with 11 nucleotides matching TRBD2. CDR1 and CDR2 from the germline V gene are SGHRS and YFSETQ. After removal of 0 bases from V and 0 bases from J, the junction contained 2 bases not matched to a gene. This CDR3 spans 16 amino acids. Here the CDR3 reads CASSLGLAGSSYEQYF. CDR3 DNA: TGCGCCAGCAGCTTGGGACTAGCGGGAAGCTCCTACGAGCAGTACTTC.

V gene TRBV11-3 combines with J gene TRBJ2-7; 9 bases agree with TRBD1. There are 13 residues in the CDR3. The germline V gene has CDR1 SGHNT and CDR2 YENEEA. V trimming: 0 bases; J trimming: 6 bases; junction bases outside the gene matches: 0. CDR3 DNA: TGTGCCAGCAGCTTAGAGGACAGGGGCGAGCAGTACTTC. Translating gives CASSLEDRGEQYF.

The table lists this clone with a few counts. The rearrangement links TRBV19 to TRBJ2-7, with 7 bases aligning to TRBD1. CDR1 and CDR2 (germline): LNHDA, SQIVND (reference sequence). V dropped 3 bases and J dropped 1; count of bases not matched to a gene: 3. This CDR3 has 14 residues. CDR3 amino acids: CASSIGGQSYEQYF. The CDR3 bases are TGTGCCAGTAGTATTGGGGGACAGTCCTACGAGCAGTACTTC.